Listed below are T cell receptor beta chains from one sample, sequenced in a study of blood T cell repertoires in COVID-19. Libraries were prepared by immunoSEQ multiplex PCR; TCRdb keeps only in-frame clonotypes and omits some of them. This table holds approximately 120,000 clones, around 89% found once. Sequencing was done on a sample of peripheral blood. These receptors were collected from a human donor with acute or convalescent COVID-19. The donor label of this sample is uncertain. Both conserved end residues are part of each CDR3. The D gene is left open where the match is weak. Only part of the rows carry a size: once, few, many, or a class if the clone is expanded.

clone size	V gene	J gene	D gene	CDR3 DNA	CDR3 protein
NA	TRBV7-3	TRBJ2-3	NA	TGTGCCAGCAGCTTATGGGCCCTCACCCCGACAGATACGCAGTATTTT	CASSLWALTPTDTQYF
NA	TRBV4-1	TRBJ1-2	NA	TGCGCCAGCAGCCAAGGAGTGGGGGCGTTAAAGAACTATGGCTACACCTTC	CASSQGVGALKNYGYTF
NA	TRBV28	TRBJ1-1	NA	TGTGCCAGCAGTTCCCCCACAGCAGGTGCTGAAGCTTTCTTT	CASSSPTAGAEAFF
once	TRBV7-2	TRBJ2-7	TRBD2	TGTGCCAGCAGCCCCATAGCGGGGGGGTCCTACGAGCAGTACTTC	CASSPIAGGSYEQYF
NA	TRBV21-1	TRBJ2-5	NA	TGTGCCAGCAGCAAGGGACAGGGGAAGCAAGAGACCCAGTACTTC	CASSKGQGKQETQYF
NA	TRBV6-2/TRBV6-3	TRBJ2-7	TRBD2	TGTGCCAGCAGTTACCGCTCGGGGGGACTTAGATCCTACGAGCAGTACTTC	CASSYRSGGLRSYEQYF
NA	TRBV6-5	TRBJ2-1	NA	TGTGCCAGCAGTTACGCTTCGACTAGAGGTCATAGTGAGCAGTTCTTC	CASSYASTRGHSEQFF
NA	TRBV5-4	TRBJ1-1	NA	TGTGCCAGCAGCGTTGTGACACAGAACACTGAAGCTTTCTTT	CASSVVTQNTEAFF
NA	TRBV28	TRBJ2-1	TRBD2	TGTGCCAGCAGTTTTCGCGGGAGGGCCGACAATGAGCAGTTCTTC	CASSFRGRADNEQFF
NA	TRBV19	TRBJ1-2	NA	TGTGCCAGTAGCGTCCCGACCAGGAATGGCTACACCTTC	CASSVPTRNGYTF
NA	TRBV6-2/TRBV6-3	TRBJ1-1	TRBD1	TGTGCCAGCAGTTACCAGGGGGAAACTGAAGCTTTCTTT	CASSYQGETEAFF
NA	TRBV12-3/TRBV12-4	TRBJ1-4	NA	TGTGCCAGCAGTTTCTCGGGGGAAAAACTGTTTTTT	CASSFSGEKLFF
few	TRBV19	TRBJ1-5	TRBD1	TGTGCCAGTAGTAGCCTGACAGGGAGCGGTCAGCCCCAGCATTTT	CASSSLTGSGQPQHF
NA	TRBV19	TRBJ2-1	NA	TGTGCCAGTAGATTCGCGGGAGCACAGGGAGAGCAGTTCTTC	CASRFAGAQGEQFF
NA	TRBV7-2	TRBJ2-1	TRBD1	TGTGCCAGCAGCTTAGTTGGGACAGGGTGGATTTTGCAGTTCTTC	CASSLVGTGWILQFF
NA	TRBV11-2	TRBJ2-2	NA	TGTGCCAGCAGCTTCCTGCCGGGACAACAGAACACCGGGGAGCTGTTTTTT	CASSFLPGQQNTGELFF
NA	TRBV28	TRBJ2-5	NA	TGTGCCAGCAGTTTATGGGGGGGCCAAGAGACCCAGTACTTC	CASSLWGGQETQYF
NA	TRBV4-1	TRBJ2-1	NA	TGCGCCAGCAGCCAAACCGGACTCGATGAGCAGTTCTTC	CASSQTGLDEQFF
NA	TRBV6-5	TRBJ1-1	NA	TGTGCCAGCAGTTACTCACGGGGTATCTTGAACACTGAAGCTTTCTTT	CASSYSRGILNTEAFF
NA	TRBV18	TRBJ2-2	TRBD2	TGTGCCAGCTCACCGACTAGCGGCTCAAACACCGGGGAGCTGTTTTTT	CASSPTSGSNTGELFF
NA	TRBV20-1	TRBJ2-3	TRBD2	TGCAGTGCTAGTGAACCTAGCGGGGCCGCAGGGGATACGCAGTATTTT	CSASEPSGAAGDTQYF
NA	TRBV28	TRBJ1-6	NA	TGTGCCAGCAATTTTGTCCGGCCCCGGGGATCACCCCTCCACTTT	CASNFVRPRGSPLHF
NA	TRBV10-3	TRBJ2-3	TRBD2	TGTGCCATCACTGAACTAGCGGGGACAGCAGAGCCGCAGTATTTT	CAITELAGTAEPQYF
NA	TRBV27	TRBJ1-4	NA	TGTGCCAGCAGTTCCCGAGGGAAGGGAACTAATGAAAAACTGTTTTTT	CASSSRGKGTNEKLFF
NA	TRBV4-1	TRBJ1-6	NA	TGCGCCAGCAGCCAAGGTCTCAATTCACCCCTCCACTTT	CASSQGLNSPLHF
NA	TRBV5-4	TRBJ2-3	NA	TGTGCCAGCAGCTTGGGGCTAGCAGGTCACACAGATACGCAGTATTTT	CASSLGLAGHTDTQYF
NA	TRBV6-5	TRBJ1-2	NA	TGTGCCACCTCTCATCCGGGGAACTATGGCTACACCTTC	CATSHPGNYGYTF
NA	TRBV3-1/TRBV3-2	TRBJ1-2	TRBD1	TGTGCCAGCAGCAACCCGGGACAGGGGGCGGGGGGCTACACCTTC	CASSNPGQGAGGYTF
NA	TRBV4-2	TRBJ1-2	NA	TGTGCCAGCAGCCCTGGGTATGGGGGGGTCTATGGCTACACCTTC	CASSPGYGGVYGYTF